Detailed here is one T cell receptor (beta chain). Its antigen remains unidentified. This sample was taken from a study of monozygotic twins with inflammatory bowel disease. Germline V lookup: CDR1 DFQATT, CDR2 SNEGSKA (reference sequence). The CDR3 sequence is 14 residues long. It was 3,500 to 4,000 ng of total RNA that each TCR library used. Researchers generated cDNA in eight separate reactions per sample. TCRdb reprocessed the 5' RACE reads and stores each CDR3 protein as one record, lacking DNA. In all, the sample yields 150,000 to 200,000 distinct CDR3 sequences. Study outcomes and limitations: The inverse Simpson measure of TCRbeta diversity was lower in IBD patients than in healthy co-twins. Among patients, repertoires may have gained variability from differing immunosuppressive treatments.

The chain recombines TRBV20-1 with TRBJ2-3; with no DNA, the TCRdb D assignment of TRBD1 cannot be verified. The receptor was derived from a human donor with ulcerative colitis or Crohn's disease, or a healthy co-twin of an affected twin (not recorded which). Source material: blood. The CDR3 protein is CSASKIQGGDTQYF.